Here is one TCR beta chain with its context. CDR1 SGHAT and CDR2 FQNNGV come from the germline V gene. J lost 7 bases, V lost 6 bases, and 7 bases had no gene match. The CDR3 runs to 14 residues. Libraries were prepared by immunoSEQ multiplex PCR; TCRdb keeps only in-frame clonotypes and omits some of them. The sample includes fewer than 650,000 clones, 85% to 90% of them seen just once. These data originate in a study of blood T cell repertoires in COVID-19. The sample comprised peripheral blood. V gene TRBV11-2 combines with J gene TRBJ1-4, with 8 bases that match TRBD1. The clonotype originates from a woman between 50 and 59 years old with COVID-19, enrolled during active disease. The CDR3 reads CASSRQGTGEKLFF. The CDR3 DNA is TGTGCCAGCAGTCGACAGGGGACTGGTGAAAAACTGTTTTTT.